One and the same sample provided the 28 T cell receptor beta chains below, sequenced in a study of T-cell memory formation after mild COVID-19. In TCRdb, the 5' RACE reads were re-called with MiXCR into one record per CDR3 protein. The sample has hundreds of thousands of distinct CDR3 sequences; approximately 7.6% are singletons. The material sequenced was PBMCs or a T cell subset sorted from them (not recorded which). The receptors were sampled from a man aged 18 to 29 who had mild COVID-19 (a few samples of this study predate the infection). Cell type and time point are not known.

This clonotype turned up a few times. The rearrangement uses TRBV29-1 and TRBJ1-6, with D unclear. Germline CDR1 and CDR2: SQVTM and ANQGSEA. The V end was cut by 4 bases, the J end by 6 bases, with 7 bases between. The CDR3 covers 12 residues. The CDR3 DNA follows: TGCAGCGTTGCTGAGGGTAATTCACCCCTCCACTTT. It encodes CSVAEGNSPLHF. The entire variable domain, with the rest obtained from reference TRBV29-1 and TRBJ1-6, is as follows: SAVISQKPSRDICQRGTSLTIQCQVDSQVTMMFWYRQQPGQSLTLIATANQGSEATYESGFVIDKFPISRPNLTFSTLTVSNMSPEDSSIYLCSVAEGNSPLHFGNGTRLTVT.

There are many counts of this clonotype. The chain is built from TRBV23-1 and TRBJ2-7; tentatively, D is TRBD1 (6 bases). TRBV23-1 is marked as an open reading frame, function uncertain. The CDR3 runs 14 residues. V was trimmed by 4 bases and J by 3 bases, leaving 13 bases between them. In nucleotides, the CDR3 is TGCGCCAGCAGTCCGTTGACAGGCCACTACGAGCAGTACTTC. Its protein is CASSPLTGHYEQYF.

The chain joins TRBV10-3 to TRBJ2-5, with D tentatively TRBD1 (6 bases). V was cut by 2 bases and J by 3 bases, with 13 bases left in between. The CDR3 is 15 residues long. Germline V lookup: CDR1 ENHRY, CDR2 SYGVKD. The CDR3 nucleotides are TGTGCCATCAGTGAGAGCCAGGGGCCTAAAGAGACCCAGTACTTC. Encoded protein: CAISESQGPKETQYF.

This clonotype was seen a few times. The gene calls are TRBV7-2 and TRBJ1-2; the D is unclear. V was shortened by 1 base and J by 5 bases, with 14 bases between the two germline ends. From germline, CDR1 is SGHTA and CDR2 FQGNSA. The CDR3 is made up of 15 amino acids. CDR3 nucleotides: TGTGCCAGCAGCTTAGTCGGAGGTAAAGAGTATGGCTACACCTTC. Residues: CASSLVGGKEYGYTF.

V and J are TRBV6-2 or TRBV6-3 and TRBJ2-1; 15 positions match TRBD2. CDR1 is MNHEY and CDR2 is SVGEGT in the germline V gene. V was clipped by 6 bases and J by 7 bases; unmatched bases: 7. The CDR3 has 16 residues. CDR3 nucleotides: TGTGCCAGCAGCCCCTTGGGACTAGCGGGGGGTAATGAGCAGTTCTTC. It encodes CASSPLGLAGGNEQFF.

This clonotype was observed a handful of times. The chain couples TRBV18 to TRBJ2-7; D gene unclear. Trimming pared 3 bases from V and 2 bases from J, leaving 5 bases between. The CDR3 loop spans 12 amino acids. CDR1 is KGHSH, CDR2 LQKENI, per germline. CDR3 bases: TGTGCCAGCTCACCGGGCACCTACGAGCAGTACGTC. Translation gives CASSPGTYEQYV.

The CDR3 protein is CASSFSDGGGLWSYEQYV. CDR3 in DNA: TGTGCCAGCAGCTTTTCGGACGGCGGAGGGTTGTGGTCCTACGAGCAGTACGTC. The V gene is TRBV11-2, the J gene TRBJ2-7; the D gene is possibly TRBD2 (6 bases). The CDR3 is made up of 18 amino acids. The V end lost 3 bases, the J end lost 1 base, and 22 bases lay between the germline ends. In germline, CDR1 is SGHAT, CDR2 FQNNGV.

V usage is TRBV5-1 and J usage is TRBJ2-7; 9 bases map to TRBD1. V dropped 4 bases and J dropped 5; count of bases not matched to a gene: 10. Looked up from germline, CDR1 is SGHRS and CDR2 is YFSETQ. The CDR3 is 15 amino acids. The CDR3 region is CASSMTGTGSNEQYF. In DNA, the CDR3 is TGCGCCAGCAGCATGACCGGGACAGGGTCCAACGAGCAGTACTTC.

The chain is built from TRBV29-1 and TRBJ2-7; tentatively, D is TRBD2 (6 bases). The CDR3 sequence is 15 residues long. V was shortened by 1 base and J by 1 base, with 14 bases between the two germline ends. Looked up from germline, CDR1 is SQVTM and CDR2 is ANQGSEA. CDR3 nucleotides: TGCAGCGTTGAAGGGACGCGGGGTAATTCCTACGAGCAGTACTTC. Protein: CSVEGTRGNSYEQYF.

The V gene is TRBV6-5, the J gene TRBJ1-6; possibly TRBD1 for D (6 bases). Looked up from germline, CDR1 is MNHEY and CDR2 is SVGAGI. Trimming shortened V by 4 bases and J by 9 bases, and 19 bases separated the two germline ends. There are 16 residues in the CDR3. CDR3 region: CASSFAPRGGGSPLHF. CDR3 bases: TGTGCCAGCAGTTTCGCGCCGAGAGGGGGAGGTTCACCCCTCCACTTT.

This clonotype appeared a few times. The CDR3 region is CASSPLWIQETQYF. CDR3 DNA: TGTGCCAGCAGCCCCCTGTGGATCCAAGAGACCCAGTACTTC. The chain recombines TRBV7-8 with TRBJ2-5; D gene unclear. The CDR3 has 14 amino acids. Deletions cut 5 bases from V and 1 base from J, with 11 bases between. Germline V gives CDR1 SGHVS, CDR2 FQNEAQ.

This chain uses TRBV29-1 with TRBJ2-5, with D possibly being TRBD1 (5 bases). The V gene lost 8 bases and the J gene lost 7 bases, with 17 bases spanning the gap. The CDR3 is 12 amino acids. Germline lookup yields CDR1 SQVTM and CDR2 ANQGSEA. This CDR3 reads CSSRGVEGTQYF. CDR3 coding DNA: TGCAGCTCTAGGGGCGTAGAAGGGACCCAGTACTTC.

In its sample, this clonotype was seen many times. This rearrangement joins TRBV7-4 to TRBJ1-1; TRBD1 matches 9 bases. The CDR3 covers 16 residues. The germline gives CDR1 SGHVT, CDR2 SQSDAQ. V gave up 5 bases and J gave up 3 bases; unmatched junction bases: 10. CDR3 sequence (DNA): TGTGCCAGCAGCCGCCAAAGAGGACAGGGGCACACTGAAGCTTTCTTT. As protein: CASSRQRGQGHTEAFF.

The chain recombines TRBV19 with TRBJ2-7; 8 positions agree with TRBD1. The V segment lost 3 bases and the J segment 0 bases; nucleotides outside the gene matches: 4. The germline gives CDR1 LNHDA, CDR2 SQIVND (reference sequence). This CDR3 is 15 amino acids long. CDR3 sequence (DNA): TGTGCCAGTAGTATCGGACAGGGAAGCTCCTACGAGCAGTACTTC. It is translated as CASSIGQGSSYEQYF.

This clonotype has more than one count but fewer than ten. J is TRBJ1-1 and V is TRBV12-3 or TRBV12-4; a weak D match, TRBD1 (6 bases). V lost 6 bases and J lost 7, with 15 bases in between. This CDR3 spans 13 amino acids. The CDR3 region is CASSQLTGFEAFF. In DNA, the CDR3 is TGTGCCAGCAGCCAACTGACAGGTTTTGAAGCTTTCTTT.

This clonotype was seen more than once but under ten times. This chain uses TRBV4-2 with TRBJ2-1; TRBD2 aligns across 10 bases. Germline V gene sequence: CDR1 LGHNA, CDR2 YNFKEQ. This CDR3 has 15 amino acids. The junction had 4 bases not matched to a gene; V was cut back by 1 base and J by 7 bases. The CDR3 sequence: CASSQAGTSVNEQFF. The CDR3, as DNA: TGTGCCAGCAGCCAAGCCGGGACTAGCGTGAATGAGCAGTTCTTC.

The V and J genes are TRBV20-1 and TRBJ2-2; 8 bases fit TRBD1. The ends lost 5 bases at V and 3 bases at J; junction bases unmatched: 8. Germline values: CDR1 DFQATT, CDR2 SNEGSKA (reference sequence). The CDR3 length is 15 residues. This chain's CDR3 is CSARSTGVHTGELFF. CDR3 DNA: TGCAGTGCTCGATCGACAGGGGTCCACACCGGGGAGCTGTTTTTT.

The chain combines TRBV29-1 with TRBJ1-1; D is unresolved. Germline V gene lookup returns CDR1 SQVTM and CDR2 ANQGSEA. V lost 8 bases and J 5 bases, leaving 15 bases between the germline ends. The CDR3 has 12 amino acids. The CDR3 bases are TGCAGCTTTGGTAGATGGGGTACTGAAGCTTTCTTT. It translates to CSFGRWGTEAFF. Combining the CDR3 with reference TRBV29-1 and TRBJ1-1 gives the whole variable domain SAVISQKPSRDICQRGTSLTIQCQVDSQVTMMFWYRQQPGQSLTLIATANQGSEATYESGFVIDKFPISRPNLTFSTLTVSNMSPEDSSIYLCSFGRWGTEAFFGQGTRLTVV.

This clonotype occurred many times. The chain couples TRBV20-1 to TRBJ2-3, with no clear D. V lost 5 bases to trimming and J lost 5 bases, with 14 bases between them. The germline gives CDR1 DFQATT, CDR2 SNEGSKA (reference sequence). The CDR3 totals 13 residues. The CDR3 region has the DNA TGCAGTGCTGTGGGTGGAGACGGAGATACGCAGTATTTT. Its protein product is CSAVGGDGDTQYF.

This clonotype was observed many times. This sequence joins TRBV4-1 and TRBJ1-5; D is unresolved. The length of the CDR3 is 15 residues. The germline V gene has CDR1 MGHRA and CDR2 YSYEKL. The V gene lost 3 bases and the J gene lost 0 bases, with 9 bases spanning the gap. The CDR3 region is CASSQRAVSNQPQHF. CDR3 DNA: TGCGCCAGCAGCCAGCGGGCAGTTAGCAATCAGCCCCAGCATTTT.

This clonotype was seen a handful of times. The chain is built from TRBV4-3 and TRBJ1-1; a possible D gene is TRBD1 (6 bases). The germline gives CDR1 LGHNA, CDR2 YSLEER. The V end lost 1 base, the J end lost 3 bases, and 12 bases lay between the germline ends. The length of the CDR3 is 15 residues. The CDR3 reads CASSQAPGDHTEAFF. The CDR3 DNA sequence: TGCGCCAGCAGCCAAGCTCCAGGGGACCACACTGAAGCTTTCTTT.

V gene TRBV28 combines with J gene TRBJ2-3, with D possibly called TRBD1 or TRBD2 (5 bases each). Germline V gene sequence: CDR1 MDHEN, CDR2 SYDVKM. V was clipped by 7 bases and J by 2 bases, with 13 bases between them. CDR3 size: 14 residues. CDR3 residues: CASKLGTITDTQYF. CDR3 nucleotides: TGTGCCAGCAAACTTGGGACCATCACAGATACGCAGTATTTT.

The sample holds many counts of this clonotype. V and J are TRBV12-3 or TRBV12-4 and TRBJ2-7; 9 bases are a match to TRBD1. The CDR3 length is 16 residues. The trim removed 5 bases at V and 0 bases at J, leaving 8 bases unmatched. This chain's CDR3 is CASSISGTGSSYEQYF. The DNA of the CDR3 is TGTGCCAGCAGTATATCCGGGACAGGGAGCTCCTACGAGCAGTACTTC.

The chain joins TRBV4-1 to TRBJ2-2; D unclear. Trimming stripped 2 bases from V and 2 bases from J, with 9 bases between. CDR3 length: 15 amino acids. Germline V gene sequence: CDR1 MGHRA, CDR2 YSYEKL. CDR3 residues: CASSQIFKNTGELFF. Written as DNA, the CDR3 is TGCGCCAGCAGCCAAATTTTTAAAAACACCGGGGAGCTGTTTTTT.

This clonotype has only a few counts. The chain recombines TRBV2 with TRBJ2-7; 8 bases fit TRBD2. Looked up from germline, CDR1 is SNHLY and CDR2 is FYNNEI. There are 11 residues in the CDR3. J was trimmed by 10 bases and V by 7 bases; bases with no gene match: 6. The CDR3 DNA reads as TGTGCCAGCACCAACGGGGGGGAACAGTACGTC. Its translation is CASTNGGEQYV.

This chain uses TRBV28 with TRBJ2-5, with D possibly TRBD2 on 5 matching bases. The length of the CDR3 is 17 residues. V shed 4 bases and J shed 3 bases, with 21 bases lying between them. Germline CDR1 is MDHEN and CDR2 is SYDVKM. The CDR3 loop is CASSSAPSGYLKETQYF. The CDR3 DNA reads as TGTGCCAGCAGTTCAGCCCCCTCGGGGTATCTAAAAGAGACCCAGTACTTC.

The CDR3 DNA reads as TGTGCCAGCAGCCTTCACGGCGGGGGCACAGATACGCAGTATTTT. Encoded protein: CASSLHGGGTDTQYF. The chain links TRBV7-2 to TRBJ2-3, with D perhaps TRBD2 (6 bases). CDR3 size: 15 residues. V lost 5 bases and J lost 1, with 13 bases in between. Germline CDR1 SGHTA, CDR2 FQGNSA.

This clonotype appeared a few times. The chain joins TRBV4-3 to TRBJ2-1; D possibly corresponds to TRBD1 (5 bases). V was cut by 0 bases and J by 6 bases, with 18 bases left in between. CDR3 size: 17 residues. Germline V gene lookup returns CDR1 LGHNA and CDR2 YSLEER. CDR3 in DNA: TGCGCCAGCAGCCAAGACGGTGGGCCCTGGGGCCTCAATGAGCAGTTCTTC. It codes for CASSQDGGPWGLNEQFF.